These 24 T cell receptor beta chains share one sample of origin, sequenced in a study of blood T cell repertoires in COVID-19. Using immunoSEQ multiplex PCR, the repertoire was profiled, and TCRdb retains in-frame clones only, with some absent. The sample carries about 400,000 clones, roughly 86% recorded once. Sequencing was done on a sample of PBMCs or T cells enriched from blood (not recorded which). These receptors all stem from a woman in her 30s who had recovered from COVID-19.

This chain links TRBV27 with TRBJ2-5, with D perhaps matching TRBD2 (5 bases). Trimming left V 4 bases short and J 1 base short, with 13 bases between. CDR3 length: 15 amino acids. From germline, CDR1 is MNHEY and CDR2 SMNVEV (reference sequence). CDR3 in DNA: TGTGCCAGCAGTTCCGGGATGGTGAGCCAAGAGACCCAGTACTTC. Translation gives CASSSGMVSQETQYF.

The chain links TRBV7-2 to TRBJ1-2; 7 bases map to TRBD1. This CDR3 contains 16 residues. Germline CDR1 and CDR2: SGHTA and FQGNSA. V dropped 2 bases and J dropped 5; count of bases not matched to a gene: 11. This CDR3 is CASSLIGQGERYGYTF. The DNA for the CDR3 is TGTGCCAGCAGCTTAATAGGGCAGGGGGAGAGGTATGGCTACACCTTC. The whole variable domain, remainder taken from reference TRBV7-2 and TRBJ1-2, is GAGVSQSPSNKVTEKGKDVELRCDPISGHTALYWYRQSLGQGLEFLIYFQGNSAPDKSGLPSDRFSAERTGGSVSTLTIQRTQQEDSAVYLCASSLIGQGERYGYTFGSGTRLTVV.

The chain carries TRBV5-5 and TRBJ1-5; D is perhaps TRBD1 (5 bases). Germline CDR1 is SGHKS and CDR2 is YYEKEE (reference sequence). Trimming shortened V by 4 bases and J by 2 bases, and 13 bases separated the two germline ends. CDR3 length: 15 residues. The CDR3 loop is CASSVRDSRNQPQHF. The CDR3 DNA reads TGTGCCAGCAGCGTTCGGGACTCCCGCAATCAGCCCCAGCATTTT.

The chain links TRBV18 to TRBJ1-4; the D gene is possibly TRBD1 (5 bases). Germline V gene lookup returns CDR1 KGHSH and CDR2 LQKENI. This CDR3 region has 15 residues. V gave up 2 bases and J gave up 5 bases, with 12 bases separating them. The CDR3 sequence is CASSPGTGGNEKLFF. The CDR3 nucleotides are TGTGCCAGCTCACCAGGAACAGGCGGAAATGAAAAACTGTTTTTT.

The CDR3 loop reads CASSPNYYEQYF. As DNA, the CDR3 is TGTGCCAGCAGCCCTAACTACTACGAGCAGTACTTC. The chain uses TRBV13 and TRBJ2-7; D is unresolved. The CDR3 spans 12 residues. Trimming took 5 bases from V and 3 from J, leaving 8 bases between them. The V gene's germline CDR1 is PRHDT and CDR2 FYEKMQ (reference sequence). Using reference TRBV13 and TRBJ2-7 for the parts outside the CDR3, the full variable domain is AAGVIQSPRHLIKEKRETATLKCYPIPRHDTVYWYQQGPGQDPQFLISFYEKMQSDKGSIPDRFSAQQFSDYHSELNMSSLELGDSALYFCASSPNYYEQYFGPGTRLTVT.

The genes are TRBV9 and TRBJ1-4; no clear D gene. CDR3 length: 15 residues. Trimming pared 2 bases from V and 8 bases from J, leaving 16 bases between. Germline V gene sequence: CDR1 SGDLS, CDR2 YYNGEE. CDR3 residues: CASSVGGLPGEKLFF. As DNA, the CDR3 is TGTGCCAGCAGCGTTGGTGGACTACCCGGCGAAAAACTGTTTTTT.

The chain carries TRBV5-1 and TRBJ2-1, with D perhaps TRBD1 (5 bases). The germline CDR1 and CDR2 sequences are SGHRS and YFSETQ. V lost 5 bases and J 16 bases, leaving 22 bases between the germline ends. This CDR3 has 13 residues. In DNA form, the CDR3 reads TGCGCCAGCAGGCCATCCCGACAGTCGTCTGTTTTCTTC. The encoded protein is CASRPSRQSSVFF.

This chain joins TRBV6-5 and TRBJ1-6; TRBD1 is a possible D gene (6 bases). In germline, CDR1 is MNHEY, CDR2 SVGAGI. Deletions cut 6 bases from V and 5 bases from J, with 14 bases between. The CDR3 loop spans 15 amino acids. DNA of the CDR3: TGTGCCAGCAGCCGCAAACAGGGAAATAATTCACCCCTCCACTTT. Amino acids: CASSRKQGNNSPLHF.

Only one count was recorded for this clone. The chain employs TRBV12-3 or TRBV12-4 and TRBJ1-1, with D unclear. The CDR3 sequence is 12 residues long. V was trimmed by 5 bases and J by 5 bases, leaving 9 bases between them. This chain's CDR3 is CASSPRRTEAFF. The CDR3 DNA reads TGTGCCAGCAGTCCAAGGAGGACTGAAGCTTTCTTT.

The CDR3 loop is CATSRDRGGSRYEQYF. The CDR3 region has the DNA TGTGCCACCAGCAGAGATAGGGGGGGGAGTAGGTACGAGCAGTACTTC. The V and J genes are TRBV15 and TRBJ2-7; TRBD2 is a possible D gene (7 bases). CDR3 size: 16 residues. The ends were cut back, 0 bases at V and 4 bases at J, with 16 bases in the middle. Germline CDR1 LNHNV, CDR2 YYDKDF (reference sequence).

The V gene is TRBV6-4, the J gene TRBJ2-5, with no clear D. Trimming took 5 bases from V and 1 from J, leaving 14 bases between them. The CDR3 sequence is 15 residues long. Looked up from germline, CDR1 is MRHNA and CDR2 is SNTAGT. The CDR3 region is CASSSYSKSQETQYF. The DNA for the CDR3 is TGTGCCAGCAGTTCTTATTCCAAGAGCCAAGAGACCCAGTACTTC.

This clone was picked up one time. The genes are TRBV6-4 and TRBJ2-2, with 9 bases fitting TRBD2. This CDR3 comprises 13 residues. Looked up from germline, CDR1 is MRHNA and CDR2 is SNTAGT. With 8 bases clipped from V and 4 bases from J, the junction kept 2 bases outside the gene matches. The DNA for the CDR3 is TGTGCCAGCCGCGGGAGGGCCACCGGGGAGCTGTTTTTT. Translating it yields CASRGRATGELFF.

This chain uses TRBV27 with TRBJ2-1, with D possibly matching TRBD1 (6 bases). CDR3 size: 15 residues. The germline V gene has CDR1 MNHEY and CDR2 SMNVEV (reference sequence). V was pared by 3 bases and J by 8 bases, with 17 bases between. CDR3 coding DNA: TGTGCCAGCAGTTTTAGTGGGGGTGAGGGGGATGAGCAGTTCTTC. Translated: CASSFSGGEGDEQFF.

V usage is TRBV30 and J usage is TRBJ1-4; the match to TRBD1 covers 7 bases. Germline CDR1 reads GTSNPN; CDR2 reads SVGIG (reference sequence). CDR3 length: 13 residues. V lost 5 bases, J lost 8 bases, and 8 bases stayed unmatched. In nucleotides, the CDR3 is TGTGCCTGGGCGGGGCAGGGGGTGGAAAAACTGTTTTTT. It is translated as CAWAGQGVEKLFF.

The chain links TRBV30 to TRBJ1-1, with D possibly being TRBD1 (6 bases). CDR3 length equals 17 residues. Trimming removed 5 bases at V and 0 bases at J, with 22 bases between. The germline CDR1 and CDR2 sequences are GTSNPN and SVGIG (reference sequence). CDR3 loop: CAWGSTGLGHMNTEAFF. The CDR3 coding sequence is TGTGCCTGGGGCTCGACAGGTTTAGGGCACATGAACACTGAAGCTTTCTTT.

CDR3 loop: CASSHVLAAEGYEQYF. CDR3 DNA sequence: TGTGCCAGCAGCCATGTATTAGCGGCGGAGGGCTACGAGCAGTACTTC. This chain links TRBV4-2 with TRBJ2-7; D possibly corresponds to TRBD2 (6 bases). Germline CDR1 LGHNA, CDR2 YNFKEQ. Trimming pared 3 bases from V and 3 bases from J, leaving 18 bases between. This CDR3 has 16 residues.

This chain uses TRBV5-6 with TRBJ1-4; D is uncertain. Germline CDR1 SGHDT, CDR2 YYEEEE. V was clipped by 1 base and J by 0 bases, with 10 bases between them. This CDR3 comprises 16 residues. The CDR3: CASSLSRFPTNEKLFF. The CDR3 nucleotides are TGTGCCAGCAGCTTGTCTCGGTTCCCAACTAATGAAAAACTGTTTTTT.

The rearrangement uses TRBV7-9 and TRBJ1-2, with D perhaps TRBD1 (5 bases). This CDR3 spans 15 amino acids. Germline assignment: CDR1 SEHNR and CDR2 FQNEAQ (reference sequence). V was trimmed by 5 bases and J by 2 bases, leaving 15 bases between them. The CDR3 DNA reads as TGTGCCAGCAGCCGGGGGAATGAGGGGAACTATGGCTACACCTTC. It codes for CASSRGNEGNYGYTF.

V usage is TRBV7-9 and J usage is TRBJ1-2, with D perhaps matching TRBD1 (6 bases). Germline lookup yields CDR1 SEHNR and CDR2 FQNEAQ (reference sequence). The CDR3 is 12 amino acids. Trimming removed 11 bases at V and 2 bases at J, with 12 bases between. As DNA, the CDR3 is TGTGCCGCAGGGGTGGCAAACTATGGCTACACCTTC. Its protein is CAAGVANYGYTF.

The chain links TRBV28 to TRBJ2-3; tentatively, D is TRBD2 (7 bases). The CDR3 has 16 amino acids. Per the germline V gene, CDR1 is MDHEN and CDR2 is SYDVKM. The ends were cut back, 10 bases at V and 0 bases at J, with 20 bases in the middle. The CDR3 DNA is TGTGCCACCAACCTGGGGGGGGCTAGGAGCACAGATACGCAGTATTTT. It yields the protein CATNLGGARSTDTQYF.

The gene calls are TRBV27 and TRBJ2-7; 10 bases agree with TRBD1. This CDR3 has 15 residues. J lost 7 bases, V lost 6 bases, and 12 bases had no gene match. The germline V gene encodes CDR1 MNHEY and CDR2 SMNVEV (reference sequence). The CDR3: CASSRRGQGSLEQYF. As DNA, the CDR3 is TGTGCCAGCAGCAGACGGGGACAGGGGAGTTTAGAGCAGTACTTC.

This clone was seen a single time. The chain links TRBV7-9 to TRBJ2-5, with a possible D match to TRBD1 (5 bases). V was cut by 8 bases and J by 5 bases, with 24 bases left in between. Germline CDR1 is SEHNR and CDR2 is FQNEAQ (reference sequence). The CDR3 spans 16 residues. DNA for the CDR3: TGTGCCAGCGGCGCGCGAACGGACAACTGGTGGGAGACCCAGTACTTC. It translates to CASGARTDNWWETQYF.

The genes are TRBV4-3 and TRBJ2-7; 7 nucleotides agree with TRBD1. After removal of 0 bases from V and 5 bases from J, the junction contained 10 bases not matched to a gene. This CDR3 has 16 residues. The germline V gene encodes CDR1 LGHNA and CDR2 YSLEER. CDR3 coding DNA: TGCGCCAGCAGCCAAGATCTGAGACAGGGCTTCCACGAGCAGTACTTC. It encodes CASSQDLRQGFHEQYF.

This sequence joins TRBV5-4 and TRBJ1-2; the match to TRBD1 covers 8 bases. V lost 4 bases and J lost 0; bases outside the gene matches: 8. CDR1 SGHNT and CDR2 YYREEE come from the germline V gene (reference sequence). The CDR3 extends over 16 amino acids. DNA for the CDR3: TGTGCCAGCAGCAGACAGGGGCACCCAGCTAACTATGGCTACACCTTC. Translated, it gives CASSRQGHPANYGYTF.